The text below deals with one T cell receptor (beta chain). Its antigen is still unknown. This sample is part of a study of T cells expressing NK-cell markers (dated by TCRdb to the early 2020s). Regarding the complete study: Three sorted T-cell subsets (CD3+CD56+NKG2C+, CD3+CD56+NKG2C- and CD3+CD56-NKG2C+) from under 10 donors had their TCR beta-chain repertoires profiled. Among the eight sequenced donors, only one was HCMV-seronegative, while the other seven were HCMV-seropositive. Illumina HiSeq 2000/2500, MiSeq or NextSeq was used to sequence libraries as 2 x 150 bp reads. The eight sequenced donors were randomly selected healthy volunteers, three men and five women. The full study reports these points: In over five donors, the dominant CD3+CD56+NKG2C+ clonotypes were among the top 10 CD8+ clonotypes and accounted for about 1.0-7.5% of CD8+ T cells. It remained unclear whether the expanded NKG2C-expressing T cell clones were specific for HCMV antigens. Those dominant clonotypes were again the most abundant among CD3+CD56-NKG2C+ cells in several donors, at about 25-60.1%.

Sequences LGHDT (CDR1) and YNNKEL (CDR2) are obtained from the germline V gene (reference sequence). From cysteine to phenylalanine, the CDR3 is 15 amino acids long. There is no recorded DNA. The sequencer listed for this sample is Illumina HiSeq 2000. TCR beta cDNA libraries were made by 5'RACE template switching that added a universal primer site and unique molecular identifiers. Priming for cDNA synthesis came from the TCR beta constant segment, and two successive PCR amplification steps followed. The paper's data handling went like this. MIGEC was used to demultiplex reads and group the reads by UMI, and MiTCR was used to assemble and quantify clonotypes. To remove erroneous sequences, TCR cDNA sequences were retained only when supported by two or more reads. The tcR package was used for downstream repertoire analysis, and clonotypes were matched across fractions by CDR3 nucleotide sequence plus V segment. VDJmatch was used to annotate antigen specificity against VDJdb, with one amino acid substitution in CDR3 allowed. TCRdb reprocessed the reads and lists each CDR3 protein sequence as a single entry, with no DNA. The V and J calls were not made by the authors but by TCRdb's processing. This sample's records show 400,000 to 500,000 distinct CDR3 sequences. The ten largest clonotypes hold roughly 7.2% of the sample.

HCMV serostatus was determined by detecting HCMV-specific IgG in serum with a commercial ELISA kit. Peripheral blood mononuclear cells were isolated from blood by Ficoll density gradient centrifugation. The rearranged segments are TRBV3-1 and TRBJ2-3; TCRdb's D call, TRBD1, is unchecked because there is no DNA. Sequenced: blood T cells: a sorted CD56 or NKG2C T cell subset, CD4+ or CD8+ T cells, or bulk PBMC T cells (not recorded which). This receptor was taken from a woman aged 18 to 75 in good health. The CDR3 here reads CASSARGSRTDTQYF.